This T cell receptor beta chain was observed in a study of post-analysis software for immune sequencing data. The V gene end was trimmed by 2 bases and the J gene end by 3 bases; junction bases not matched to a gene: 8. The germline gives CDR1 MGHDK, CDR2 SYGVNS. This CDR3 region has 16 residues. This clonotype was picked up a small number of times. What it recognizes is unknown. Study-level results: Controls significantly exceeded multiple sclerosis patients in normalized Chao1 diversity. About 5 TRBV segments (TRBV5-6, TRBV5-1 and TRBV20-1 among them) occurred more frequently in patients than in controls.

Presence of unique molecular identifiers characterized the TCR beta cDNA libraries. TCRdb independently ran MiXCR on the PCR reads; one entry per CDR3 protein. The profile shows 750,000 to 950,000 distinct CDR3 sequences, around 45% of them singletons. Sequenced sample: blood. This chain joins TRBV25-1 and TRBJ2-5; TRBD1 agrees at 8 bases. The clonotype was recovered from a girl between 10 and 17 years old with multiple sclerosis. The chain's CDR3 is CASSEHPQGAEETQYF. Here the CDR3 DNA reads TGTGCCAGCAGTGAACATCCGCAGGGGGCAGAAGAGACCCAGTACTTC.